This TCR beta chain originates from a study of blood T cell repertoires in COVID-19. Across the whole study: T cells, B-cell-depleted T cells, or PBMCs supplied cDNA or gDNA.

The V gene's germline CDR1 is MGHRA and CDR2 YSYEKL. The CDR3 is made up of 15 amino acids. The V gene lost 3 bases and the J gene lost 3 bases, with 15 bases spanning the gap. In assigning cohorts, the study relied on participant-reported clinical history. Symptom resolution, clearance, or two negative PCRs marked the recovered donors of Cohort 3. As handled by the study authors: How many nucleated cells were present was estimated from reference gene primer amplification. Clones were sequenced by immunoSEQ multiplex PCR, and TCRdb holds only the in-frame ones, with some missing. V and J calls and clone size are as listed in that table; D and trimming were resolved from the DNA. The sample shows 400,000 or so clones, 90% of them seen only once.

Material: PBMCs or T cells enriched from blood (not recorded which). V gene TRBV4-1 combines with J gene TRBJ2-7; a possible D gene is TRBD2 (5 bases). This TCR was sampled from a man between 18 and 35 years old who had recovered from COVID-19. The CDR3 is CASSQVFGELYEQYF. Written as DNA, the CDR3 is TGCGCCAGCAGCCAGGTCTTCGGGGAACTCTACGAGCAGTACTTC.